This TCR beta chain was sequenced during a study of cytomegalovirus exposure and HLA in healthy donors. Study background: Tens of millions of unique TCRs from HLA-typed donors were held in an early release of data. Study-level findings and limits: Listed as cytomegalovirus-associated were 150 or so TCR beta chains. There were a few CMV-associated chains whose specificity for CMV antigens was confirmed in vitro.

About this clone: Antigen specificity is unknown.

The PCR employed 60 Vbeta primers together with 13 Jbeta primers. The protocol was immunoSEQ multiplex PCR, while the TCRdb copy is restricted to in-frame clones and leaves out a portion. The ten top clones account for around 15%, within a sample of roughly 80,000 clones. Trimming at V came to 4 bases and at J to 2 bases, leaving 3 bases not matched to a gene. The CDR3 contains 15 residues. Germline V gene sequence: CDR1 SGHTA, CDR2 FQGNSA. Donors had nominal health at sampling but likely had unrecorded immune exposures. The sequence was collected from a man aged 50 to 60 in good health and CMV-seropositive. Sequenced material: PBMCs. The chain employs TRBV7-2 and TRBJ2-1; 9 nucleotides line up with TRBD1. In DNA form, the CDR3 reads TGTGCCAGCAGCTCCCGGGACAGGGCCTACAATGAGCAGTTCTTC. Its translation: CASSSRDRAYNEQFF. The full variable domain, rest sourced from reference TRBV7-2 and TRBJ2-1, is GAGVSQSPSNKVTEKGKDVELRCDPISGHTALYWYRQSLGQGLEFLIYFQGNSAPDKSGLPSDRFSAERTGGSVSTLTIQRTQQEDSAVYLCASSSRDRAYNEQFFGPGTRLTVL.